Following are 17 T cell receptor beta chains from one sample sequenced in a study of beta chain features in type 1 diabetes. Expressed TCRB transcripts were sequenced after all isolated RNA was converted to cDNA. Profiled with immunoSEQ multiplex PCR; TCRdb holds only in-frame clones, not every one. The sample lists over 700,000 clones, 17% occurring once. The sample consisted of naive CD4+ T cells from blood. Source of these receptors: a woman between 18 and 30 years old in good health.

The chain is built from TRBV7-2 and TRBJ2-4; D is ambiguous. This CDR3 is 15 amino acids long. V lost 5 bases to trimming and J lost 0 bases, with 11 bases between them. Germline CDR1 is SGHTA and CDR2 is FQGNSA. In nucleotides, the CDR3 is TGTGCCAGCAGCCCAGACACCTTAGCCAAAAACATTCAGTACTTC. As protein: CASSPDTLAKNIQYF.

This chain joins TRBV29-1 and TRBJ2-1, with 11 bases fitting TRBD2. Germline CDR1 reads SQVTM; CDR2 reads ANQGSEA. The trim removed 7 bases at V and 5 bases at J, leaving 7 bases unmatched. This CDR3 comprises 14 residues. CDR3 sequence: CSGILAGVHNEQFF. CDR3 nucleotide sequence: TGCAGCGGTATACTAGCGGGAGTCCACAATGAGCAGTTCTTC.

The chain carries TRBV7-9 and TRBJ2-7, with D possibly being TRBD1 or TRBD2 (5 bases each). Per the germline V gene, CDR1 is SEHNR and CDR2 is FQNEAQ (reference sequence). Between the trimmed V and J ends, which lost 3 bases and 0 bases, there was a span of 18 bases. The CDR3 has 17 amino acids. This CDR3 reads CASSFSTGAPRSYEQYF. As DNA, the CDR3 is TGTGCCAGCAGCTTCTCCACCGGGGCCCCTCGCTCCTACGAGCAGTACTTC.

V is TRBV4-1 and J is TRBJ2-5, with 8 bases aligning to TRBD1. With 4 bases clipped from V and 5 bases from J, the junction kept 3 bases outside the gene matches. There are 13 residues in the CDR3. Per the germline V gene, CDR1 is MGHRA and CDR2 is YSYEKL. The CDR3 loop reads CASSPGGMETQYF. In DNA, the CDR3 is TGCGCCAGCAGCCCAGGGGGCATGGAGACCCAGTACTTC.

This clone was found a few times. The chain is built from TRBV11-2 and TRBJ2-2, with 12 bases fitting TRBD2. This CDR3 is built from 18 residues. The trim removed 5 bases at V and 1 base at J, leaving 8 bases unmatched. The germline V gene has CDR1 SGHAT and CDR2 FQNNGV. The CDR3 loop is CASSPRTSGIVNTGELFF. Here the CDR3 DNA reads TGTGCCAGCAGCCCCCGGACTAGCGGGATCGTGAACACCGGGGAGCTGTTTTTT.

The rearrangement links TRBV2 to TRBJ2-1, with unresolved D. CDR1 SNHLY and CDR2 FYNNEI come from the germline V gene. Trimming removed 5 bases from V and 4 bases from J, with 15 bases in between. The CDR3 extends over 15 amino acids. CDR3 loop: CASSPDTSQYNEQFF. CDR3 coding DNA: TGTGCCAGCAGTCCTGACACTTCCCAATACAATGAGCAGTTCTTC.

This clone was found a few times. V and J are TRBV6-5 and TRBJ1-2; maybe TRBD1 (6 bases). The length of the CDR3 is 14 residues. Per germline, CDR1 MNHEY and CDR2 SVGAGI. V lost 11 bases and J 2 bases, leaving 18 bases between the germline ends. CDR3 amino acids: CASSSGGLNYGYTF. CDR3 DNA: TGTGCCTCATCCAGCGGGGGGCTGAACTATGGCTACACCTTC.

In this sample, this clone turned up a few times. CDR3 residues: CASSQARDSNNEKLFF. CDR3 DNA sequence: TGCGCCAGCAGCCAAGCGAGGGACAGCAATAATGAAAAACTGTTTTTT. This rearrangement joins TRBV4-3 to TRBJ1-4; 7 bases map to TRBD1. CDR3 length: 16 amino acids. Germline V gene data show CDR1 as LGHNA and CDR2 as YSLEER. The ends lost 1 base at V and 4 bases at J; junction bases unmatched: 6.

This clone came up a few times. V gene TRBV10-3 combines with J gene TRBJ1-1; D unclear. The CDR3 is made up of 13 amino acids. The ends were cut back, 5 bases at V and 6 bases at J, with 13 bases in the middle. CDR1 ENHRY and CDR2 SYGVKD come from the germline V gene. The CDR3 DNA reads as TGTGCCATCAGTTTCGGGAGGGTGGCTGAAGCTTTCTTT. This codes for CAISFGRVAEAFF.

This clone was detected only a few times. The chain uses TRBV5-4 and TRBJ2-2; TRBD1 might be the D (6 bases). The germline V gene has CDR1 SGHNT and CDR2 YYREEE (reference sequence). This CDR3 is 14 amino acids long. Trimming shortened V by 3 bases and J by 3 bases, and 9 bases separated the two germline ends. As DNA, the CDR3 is TGTGCCAGCAGCTCGGGACAACACACCGGGGAGCTGTTTTTT. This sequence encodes CASSSGQHTGELFF.

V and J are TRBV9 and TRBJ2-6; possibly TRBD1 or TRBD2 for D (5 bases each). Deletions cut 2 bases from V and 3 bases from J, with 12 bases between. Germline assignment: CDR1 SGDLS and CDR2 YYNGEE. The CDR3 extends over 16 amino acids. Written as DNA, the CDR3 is TGTGCCAGCAGCGTTTCCGAGGGGAGTGGGGCCAACGTCCTGACTTTC. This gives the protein CASSVSEGSGANVLTF.

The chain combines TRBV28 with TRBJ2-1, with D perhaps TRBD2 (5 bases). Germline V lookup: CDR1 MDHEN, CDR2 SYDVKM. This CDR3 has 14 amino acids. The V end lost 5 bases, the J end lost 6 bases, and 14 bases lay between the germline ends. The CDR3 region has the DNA TGTGCCAGCAGTCGGGTGGATGCGGGCAATGAGCAGTTCTTC. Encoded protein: CASSRVDAGNEQFF.

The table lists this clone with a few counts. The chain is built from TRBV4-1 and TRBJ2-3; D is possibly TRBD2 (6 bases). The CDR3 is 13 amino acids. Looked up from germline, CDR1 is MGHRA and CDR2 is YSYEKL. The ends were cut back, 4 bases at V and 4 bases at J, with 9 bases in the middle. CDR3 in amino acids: CASSPGVSDTQYF. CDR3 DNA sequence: TGCGCCAGCAGCCCGGGAGTTTCAGATACGCAGTATTTT.

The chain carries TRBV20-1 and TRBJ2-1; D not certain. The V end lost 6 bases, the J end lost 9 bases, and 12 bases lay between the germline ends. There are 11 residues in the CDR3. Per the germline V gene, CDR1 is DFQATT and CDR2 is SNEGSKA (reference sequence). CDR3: CSAPLRPEQFF. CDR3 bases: TGCAGTGCCCCTCTTCGACCTGAGCAGTTCTTC.

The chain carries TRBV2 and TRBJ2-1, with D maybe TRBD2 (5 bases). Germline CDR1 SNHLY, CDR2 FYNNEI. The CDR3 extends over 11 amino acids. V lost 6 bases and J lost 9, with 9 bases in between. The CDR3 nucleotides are TGTGCCAGCAGCGAACGGGGTGAGCAGTTCTTC. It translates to CASSERGEQFF. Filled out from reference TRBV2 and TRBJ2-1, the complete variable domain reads EPEVTQTPSHQVTQMGQEVILRCVPISNHLYFYWYRQILGQKVEFLVSFYNNEISEKSEIFDDQFSVERPDGSNFTLKIRSTKLEDSAMYFCASSERGEQFFGPGTRLTVL.

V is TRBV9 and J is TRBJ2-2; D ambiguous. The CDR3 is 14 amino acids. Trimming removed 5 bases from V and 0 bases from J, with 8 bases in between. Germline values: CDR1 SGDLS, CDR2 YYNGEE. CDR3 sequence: CASSWSANTGELFF. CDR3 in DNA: TGTGCCAGCAGTTGGTCGGCGAACACCGGGGAGCTGTTTTTT.

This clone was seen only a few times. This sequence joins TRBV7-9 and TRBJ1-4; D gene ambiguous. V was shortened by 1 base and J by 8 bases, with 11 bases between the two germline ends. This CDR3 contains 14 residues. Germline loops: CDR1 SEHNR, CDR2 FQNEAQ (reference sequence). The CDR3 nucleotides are TGTGCCAGCAGCTTAGGGCTGGGTGGGGAAAAACTGTTTTTT. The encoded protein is CASSLGLGGEKLFF.